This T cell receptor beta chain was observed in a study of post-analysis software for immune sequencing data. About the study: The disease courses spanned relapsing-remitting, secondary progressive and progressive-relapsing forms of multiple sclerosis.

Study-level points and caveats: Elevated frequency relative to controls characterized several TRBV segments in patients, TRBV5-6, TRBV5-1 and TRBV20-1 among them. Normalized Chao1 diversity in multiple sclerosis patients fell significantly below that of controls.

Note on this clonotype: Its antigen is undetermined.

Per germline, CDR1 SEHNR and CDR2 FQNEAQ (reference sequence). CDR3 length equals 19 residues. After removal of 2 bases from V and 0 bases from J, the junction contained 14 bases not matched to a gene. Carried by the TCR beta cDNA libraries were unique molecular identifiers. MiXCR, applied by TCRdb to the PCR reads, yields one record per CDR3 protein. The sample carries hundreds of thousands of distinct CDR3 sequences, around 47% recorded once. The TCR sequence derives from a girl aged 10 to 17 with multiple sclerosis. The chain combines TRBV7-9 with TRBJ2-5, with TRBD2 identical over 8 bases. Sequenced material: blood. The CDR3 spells CASSLSQLGKRGHQETQYF. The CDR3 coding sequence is TGTGCCAGCAGCTTATCCCAACTCGGGAAGCGGGGGCACCAAGAGACCCAGTACTTC. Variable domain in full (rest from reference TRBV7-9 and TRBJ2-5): DTGVSQNPRHKITKRGQNVTFRCDPISEHNRLYWYRQTLGQGPEFLTYFQNEAQLEKSRLLSDRFSAERPKGSFSTLEIQRTEQGDSAMYLCASSLSQLGKRGHQETQYFGPGTRLLVL.